The TCR beta chain described here comes from a study of regulatory T cells in long-lasting Graves disease. This clonotype was counted a few times. At one end, the junction sequence differs from germline, possibly due to a read error. Combining iRepertoire HTBI primers with Arm-PCR of CDR3 regions, the authors built TCR beta libraries. TCRdb processed the multiplex PCR reads anew with MiXCR; each CDR3 protein has one entry. This sample has around 470,000 distinct CDR3 sequences, with roughly 15% found just once. The length of the CDR3 is 14 residues. Germline CDR1 and CDR2: SEHNR and FQNEAQ (reference sequence). Regarding time point: newly diagnosed GD, antithyroid drugs for less than 3 months. TCR sequences were obtained from RNA taken from PBMCs. The same specimen was also included in a second study, on T cells in Graves' hyperthyroidism and ophthalmopathy.

The chain joins TRBV7-9 to TRBJ2-4; possible D gene TRBD2, 6 bases. The source is a woman in her forties or fifties with Graves disease. Sequenced material: peripheral blood mononuclear cells (PBMCs), taken at new diagnosis, from a patient treated with antithyroid drugs. CDR3 protein: CASSLGGTLDTKHF. Here the CDR3 DNA reads TGTGCCAGCAGCTTAGGGGGGACTCTCGACACAAAGCACTTC. Combining the CDR3 with reference TRBV7-9 and TRBJ2-4 gives the whole variable domain DTGVSQNPRHKITKRGQNVTFRCDPISEHNRLYWYRQTLGQGPEFLTYFQNEAQLEKSRLLSDRFSAERPKGSFSTLEIQRTEQGDSAMYLCASSLGGTLDTKHFGAGTRLSVL.